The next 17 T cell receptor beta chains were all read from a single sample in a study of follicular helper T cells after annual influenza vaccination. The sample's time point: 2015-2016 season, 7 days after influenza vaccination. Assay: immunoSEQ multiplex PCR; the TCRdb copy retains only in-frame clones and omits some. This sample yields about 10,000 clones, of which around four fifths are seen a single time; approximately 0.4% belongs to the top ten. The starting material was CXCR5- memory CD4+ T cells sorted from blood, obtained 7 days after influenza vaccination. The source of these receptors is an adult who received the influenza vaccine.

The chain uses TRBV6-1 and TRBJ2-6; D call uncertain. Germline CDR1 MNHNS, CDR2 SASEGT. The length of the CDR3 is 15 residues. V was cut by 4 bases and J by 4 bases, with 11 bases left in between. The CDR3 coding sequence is TGTGCCAGCAGTGGTGGTGGTGCGGGGGCCAACGTCCTGACTTTC. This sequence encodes CASSGGGAGANVLTF.

The CDR3 nucleotides are TGTGCCAGCAGTGATGCCGGGGGGGCCCTATCTCCAGATACGCAGTATTTT. It translates to CASSDAGGALSPDTQYF. The chain couples TRBV2 to TRBJ2-3, with TRBD2 matching 8 bases. The junction had 12 bases not matched to a gene; V was cut back by 3 bases and J by 4 bases. The CDR3 contains 17 residues. Germline CDR1 reads SNHLY; CDR2 reads FYNNEI.

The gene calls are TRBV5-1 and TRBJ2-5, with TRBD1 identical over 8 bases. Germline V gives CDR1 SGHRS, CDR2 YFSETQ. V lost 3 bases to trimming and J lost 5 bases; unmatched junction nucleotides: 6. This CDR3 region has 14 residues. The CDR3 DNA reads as TGCGCCAGCAGCTATGACAGGGGTGGGGAGACCCAGTACTTC. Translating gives CASSYDRGGETQYF.

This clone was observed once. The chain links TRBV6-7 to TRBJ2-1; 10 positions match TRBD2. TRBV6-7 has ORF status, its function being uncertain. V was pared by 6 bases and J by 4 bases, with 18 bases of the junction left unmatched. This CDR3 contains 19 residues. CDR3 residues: CASRELRAGGLRGYNEQFF. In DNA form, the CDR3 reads TGTGCCAGCAGAGAGTTGAGAGCGGGGGGGCTCCGAGGATACAATGAGCAGTTCTTC.

CDR3 residues: CASSQDPGTGLSGYTF. The DNA of the CDR3 is TGCGCCAGCAGCCAAGATCCCGGGACAGGGCTCTCTGGCTACACCTTC. The chain couples TRBV4-3 to TRBJ1-2, with 9 bases identical to TRBD1. Trimming took 0 bases from V and 7 from J; bases not matched to a gene: 9. The germline CDR1 and CDR2 sequences are LGHNA and YSLEER. The CDR3 runs to 16 residues.

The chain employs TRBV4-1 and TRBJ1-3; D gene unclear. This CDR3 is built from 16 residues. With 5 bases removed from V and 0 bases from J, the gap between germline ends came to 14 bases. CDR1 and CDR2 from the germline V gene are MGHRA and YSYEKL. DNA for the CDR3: TGCGCCAGCAGCAACCTGCCCGGGGTCTCTGGAAACACCATATATTTT. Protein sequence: CASSNLPGVSGNTIYF.

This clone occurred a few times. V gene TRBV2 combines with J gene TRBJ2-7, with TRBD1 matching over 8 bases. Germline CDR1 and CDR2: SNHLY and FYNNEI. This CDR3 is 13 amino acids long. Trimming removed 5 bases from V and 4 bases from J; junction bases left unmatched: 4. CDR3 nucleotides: TGTGCCAGCAGTCGGACAGGGAGGTACGAGCAGTACTTC. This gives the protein CASSRTGRYEQYF.

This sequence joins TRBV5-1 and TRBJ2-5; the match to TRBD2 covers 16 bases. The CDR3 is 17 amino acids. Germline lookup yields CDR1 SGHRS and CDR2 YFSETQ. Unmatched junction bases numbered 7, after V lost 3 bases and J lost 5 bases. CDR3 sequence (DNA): TGCGCCAGCAGCTCAGGGACTAGCGGGGGGGCCGGTGAGACCCAGTACTTC. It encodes CASSSGTSGGAGETQYF. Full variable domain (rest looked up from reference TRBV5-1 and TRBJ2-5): KAGVTQTPRYLIKTRGQQVTLSCSPISGHRSVSWYQQTPGQGLQFLFEYFSETQRNKGNFPGRFSGRQFSNSRSEMNVSTLELGDSALYLCASSSGTSGGAGETQYFGPGTRLLVL.

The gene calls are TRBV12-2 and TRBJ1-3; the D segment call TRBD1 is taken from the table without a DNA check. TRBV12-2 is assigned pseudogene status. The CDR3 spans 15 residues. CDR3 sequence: CASRLPGGSGNTIYF. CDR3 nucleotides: TGTGCAAGTCGCCTACCAGGGGGCTCTGGAAACACCATATATTTT.

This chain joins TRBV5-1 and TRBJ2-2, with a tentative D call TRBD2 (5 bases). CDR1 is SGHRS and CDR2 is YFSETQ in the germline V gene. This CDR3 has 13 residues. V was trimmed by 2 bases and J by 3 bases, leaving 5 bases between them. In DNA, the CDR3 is TGCGCCAGCAGCTTCGGGGACACCGGGGAGCTGTTTTTT. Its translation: CASSFGDTGELFF.

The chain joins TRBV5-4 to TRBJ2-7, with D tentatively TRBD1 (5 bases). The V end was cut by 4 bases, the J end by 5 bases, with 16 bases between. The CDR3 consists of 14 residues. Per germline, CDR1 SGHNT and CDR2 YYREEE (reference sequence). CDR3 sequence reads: CASSRRANFDEQYF. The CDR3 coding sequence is TGTGCCAGCAGCCGCAGGGCAAACTTCGACGAGCAGTACTTC.

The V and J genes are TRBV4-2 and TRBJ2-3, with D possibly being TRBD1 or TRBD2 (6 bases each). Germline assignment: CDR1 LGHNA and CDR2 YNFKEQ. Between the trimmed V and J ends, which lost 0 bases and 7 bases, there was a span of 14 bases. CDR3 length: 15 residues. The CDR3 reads CASSQDIRGQNTQYF. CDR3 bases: TGTGCCAGCAGCCAAGATATCCGGGGGCAAAATACGCAGTATTTT.

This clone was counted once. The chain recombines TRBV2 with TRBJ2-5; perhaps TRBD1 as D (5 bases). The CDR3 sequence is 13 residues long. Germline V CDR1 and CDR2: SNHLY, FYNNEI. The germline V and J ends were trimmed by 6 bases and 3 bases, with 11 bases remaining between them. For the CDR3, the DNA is TGTGCCAGCAGGGCCAGGGCGGAAGAGACCCAGTACTTC. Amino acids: CASRARAEETQYF.

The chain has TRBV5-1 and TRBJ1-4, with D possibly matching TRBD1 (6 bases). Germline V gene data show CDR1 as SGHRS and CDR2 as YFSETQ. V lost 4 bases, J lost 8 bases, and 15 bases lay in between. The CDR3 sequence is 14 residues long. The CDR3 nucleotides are TGCGCCAGCAGCCGCGGGACAAGAGACGAAAAACTGTTTTTT. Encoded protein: CASSRGTRDEKLFF.

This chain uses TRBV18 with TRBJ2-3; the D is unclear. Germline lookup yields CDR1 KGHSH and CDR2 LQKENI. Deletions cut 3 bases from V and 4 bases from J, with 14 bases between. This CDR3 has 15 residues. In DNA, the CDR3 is TGTGCCAGCTCACCCCAAGGGTATAGGGCAGATACGCAGTATTTT. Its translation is CASSPQGYRADTQYF.

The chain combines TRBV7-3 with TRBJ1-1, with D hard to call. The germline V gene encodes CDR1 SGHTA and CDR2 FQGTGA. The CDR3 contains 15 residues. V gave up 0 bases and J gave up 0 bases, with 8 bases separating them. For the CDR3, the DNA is TGTGCCAGCAGCTTAACGCGTCAGGTGAACACTGAAGCTTTCTTT. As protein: CASSLTRQVNTEAFF.

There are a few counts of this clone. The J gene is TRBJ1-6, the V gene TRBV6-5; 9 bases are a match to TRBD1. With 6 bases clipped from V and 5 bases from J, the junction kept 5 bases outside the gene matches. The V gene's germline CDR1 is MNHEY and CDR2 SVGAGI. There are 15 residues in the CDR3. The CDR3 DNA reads TGTGCCAGCAGGACACGGACAGGGGATAATTCACCCCTCCACTTT. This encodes CASRTRTGDNSPLHF.